This T cell receptor beta chain emerged from a study of blood T cell repertoires in COVID-19. Across the study: Sites across the United States, Italy and Spain contributed samples from acute and convalescent COVID-19.

A note on this clone: Different DNA sequences within this sample yield the same CDR3.

As originally analysed: Reference gene primer amplification gave estimated nucleated cell counts. Repertoires were generated with immunoSEQ multiplex PCR, while TCRdb's copy carries only in-frame clones and drops some. V, J and clone size are those of that table, while D and trimming were read from the DNA. The sample carries about 180,000 clones, 83% recorded once. Germline V gene data show CDR1 as LNHDA and CDR2 as SQIVND (reference sequence). Trimming removed 3 bases at V and 4 bases at J, with 10 bases between. The CDR3 covers 14 residues. Sequences were obtained from peripheral blood. The V call is TRBV19, the J call TRBJ1-5; tentative D call: TRBD1 (6 bases). The clonotype originates from a human donor in a cohort sampled during active COVID-19. CDR3 residues: CASSIGQGNQPQHF. DNA of the CDR3: TGTGCCAGTAGTATCGGGCAGGGGAATCAGCCCCAGCATTTT.